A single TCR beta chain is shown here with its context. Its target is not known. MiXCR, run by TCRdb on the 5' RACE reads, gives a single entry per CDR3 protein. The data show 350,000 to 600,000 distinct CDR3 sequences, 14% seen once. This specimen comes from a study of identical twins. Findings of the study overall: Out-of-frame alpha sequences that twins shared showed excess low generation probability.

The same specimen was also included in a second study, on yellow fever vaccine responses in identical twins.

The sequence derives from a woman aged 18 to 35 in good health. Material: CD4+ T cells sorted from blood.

The CDR3 region has the DNA TGCGCCAGCAGCTCGCGAGTGGGCGGGGGGACAGTATACAATGAGCAGTTCTTC. It is translated as CASSSRVGGGTVYNEQFF. The chain recombines TRBV5-1 with TRBJ2-1, with a tentative D call TRBD2 (8 bases). V lost 3 bases to trimming and J lost 4 bases, with 23 bases between them. Germline V gene data show CDR1 as SGHRS and CDR2 as YFSETQ. This CDR3 is built from 18 residues.